The clone carrying this TCR beta chain was picked up one time. Antigen unknown. Germline V gene data show CDR1 as DFQATT and CDR2 as SNEGSKA (reference sequence). This CDR3 contains 12 residues. V lost 7 bases to trimming and J lost 6 bases, with 10 bases between them. The investigators amplified TCR beta CDR3 regions from RNA transcripts. HTBI primers were used for first-round RT-PCR of the TCR CDR3. MiXCR was run by TCRdb on the multiplex PCR reads, yielding one entry per CDR3 protein. The table has hundreds of thousands of distinct CDR3 sequences, 45% seen once. This record comes from a study of T cells in Graves' hyperthyroidism and ophthalmopathy. General observations from the study: By a 13 V-J model, ophthalmopathy was set apart from stable hyperthyroidism.

The receptor was derived from an adult man with Graves' disease, either hyperthyroidism or ophthalmopathy (not recorded which). This sequence joins TRBV20-1 and TRBJ1-6; D is unclear. Material for sequencing was peripheral blood or thyroid tissue (not recorded which). The CDR3 region has the DNA TGCAGTGAAGAACAGTTTAATTCACCCCTCCACTTT. Amino acid sequence: CSEEQFNSPLHF.